These T cell receptor beta chains were read from a single sample in a study of CD8+CD57+ T cells in acquired aplastic anemia. One entry per CDR3 protein, called by TCRdb with MiXCR from the reads. The sample has about 150,000 distinct CDR3 sequences; approximately 52% are singletons. Sequences were obtained from sorted CD4+, CD8+, or CD8+CD57+ T cells (not recorded which) from PBMCs. The receptor source for this set is a human donor with aplastic anemia. The CDR3 runs from the conserved cysteine through the conserved F or W. The D gene is left open where the match is weak. Clone size is not always given. Where it is, it says once, few, many or a class for expanded clones.

cdr3_aa: CSVASAGNTEAFF; cdr3_nt: TGCAGCGTTGCTTCGGCAGGGAACACTGAAGCTTTCTTT; cdr3_length: 13; clone_size: NA; v_call: TRBV29-1; j_call: TRBJ1-1; d_call: NA
cdr3_aa: CASRGTGKGEQFF; cdr3_nt: TGCGCCAGCAGGGGGACAGGGAAGGGTGAGCAGTTCTTC; cdr3_length: 13; clone_size: many; v_call: TRBV5-1; j_call: TRBJ2-1; d_call: TRBD1
cdr3_aa: CATSTGTGGRNEQFF; cdr3_nt: TGTGCCACCAGTACCGGGACAGGGGGCCGGAATGAGCAGTTCTTC; cdr3_length: 15; clone_size: NA; v_call: TRBV15; j_call: TRBJ2-1; d_call: TRBD1
cdr3_aa: CASSQKRYQETQYF; cdr3_nt: TGTGCCAGTAGCCAGAAGAGGTACCAAGAGACCCAGTACTTC; cdr3_length: 14; clone_size: NA; v_call: TRBV19; j_call: TRBJ2-5; d_call: NA
cdr3_aa: CASSPGLGVSYEQYF; cdr3_nt: TGTGCCAGCAGCCCAGGGTTGGGGGTCTCCTACGAGCAGTACTTC; cdr3_length: 15; clone_size: many; v_call: TRBV3-1; j_call: TRBJ2-7; d_call: NA
cdr3_aa: CATSDTTRTGSTDTQYF; cdr3_nt: TGTGCCACCAGTGACACTACCAGGACAGGGAGTACAGATACGCAGTATTTT; cdr3_length: 17; clone_size: NA; v_call: TRBV24-1; j_call: TRBJ2-3; d_call: TRBD1
cdr3_aa: CASSSSTPGTQYF; cdr3_nt: TGTGCCAGCAGCTCATCTACCCCGGGGACCCAGTACTTC; cdr3_length: 13; clone_size: many; v_call: TRBV6-6; j_call: TRBJ2-5; d_call: NA
cdr3_aa: CASSPSSGRASYNEQFF; cdr3_nt: TGTGCCAGCAGTCCGTCTAGCGGCCGTGCCTCCTACAATGAGCAGTTCTTC; cdr3_length: 17; clone_size: many; v_call: TRBV5-4; j_call: TRBJ2-1; d_call: TRBD2
cdr3_aa: CASSPPPGTSRTKRRYEQYF; cdr3_nt: TGTGCCAGTAGCCCCCCCCCCGGGACTAGCCGCACGAAACGGAGGTACGAGCAGTACTTC; cdr3_length: 20; clone_size: many; v_call: TRBV19; j_call: TRBJ2-7; d_call: TRBD2
cdr3_aa: CASSPSGGVETQYF; cdr3_nt: TGTGCCAGCAGCCCAAGCGGGGGGGTGGAGACCCAGTACTTC; cdr3_length: 14; clone_size: NA; v_call: TRBV7-6; j_call: TRBJ2-5; d_call: TRBD2
cdr3_aa: CATSTRQGEKLFF; cdr3_nt: TGTGCCACCAGCACAAGACAGGGCGAAAAACTGTTTTTT; cdr3_length: 13; clone_size: NA; v_call: TRBV15; j_call: TRBJ1-4; d_call: TRBD1
cdr3_aa: CASSIAGQPQHF; cdr3_nt: TGTGCCAGTAGTATAGCGGGCCAGCCCCAGCATTTT; cdr3_length: 12; clone_size: NA; v_call: TRBV19; j_call: TRBJ1-5; d_call: NA
cdr3_aa: CASNVGASGNTIYF; cdr3_nt: TGTGCCAGTAATGTAGGGGCTTCTGGAAACACCATATATTTT; cdr3_length: 14; clone_size: NA; v_call: TRBV19; j_call: TRBJ1-3; d_call: NA
cdr3_aa: CSSDTGGYNEQFF; cdr3_nt: TGCAGCAGTGATACAGGGGGCTACAATGAGCAGTTCTTC; cdr3_length: 13; clone_size: NA; v_call: TRBV29-1; j_call: TRBJ2-1; d_call: TRBD1
cdr3_aa: CASSLATGDQETQYF; cdr3_nt: TGTGCCAGCAGTTTAGCGACGGGGGACCAAGAGACCCAGTACTTC; cdr3_length: 15; clone_size: NA; v_call: TRBV12-3/TRBV12-4; j_call: TRBJ2-5; d_call: NA
cdr3_aa: CSARTSGRHEQFF; cdr3_nt: TGCAGTGCAAGGACTAGCGGTCGTCATGAGCAGTTCTTC; cdr3_length: 13; clone_size: NA; v_call: TRBV20-1; j_call: TRBJ2-1; d_call: TRBD2
cdr3_aa: CSASPGANVLTF; cdr3_nt: TGCAGTGCCTCCCCTGGGGCCAACGTCCTGACTTTC; cdr3_length: 12; clone_size: many; v_call: TRBV20-1; j_call: TRBJ2-6; d_call: NA
cdr3_aa: CASSVSLGEYF; cdr3_nt: TGTGCCAGCAGTGTATCTCTAGGGGAGTATTTT; cdr3_length: 11; clone_size: NA; v_call: TRBV2; j_call: TRBJ2-3; d_call: NA
cdr3_aa: CASSLGVTSTDTQYF; cdr3_nt: TGTGCCAGCAGTTTAGGGGTGACTAGCACAGATACGCAGTATTTT; cdr3_length: 15; clone_size: NA; v_call: TRBV2; j_call: TRBJ2-3; d_call: NA
cdr3_aa: CASSLDRVQTQYF; cdr3_nt: TGTGCCAGCAGCTTGGACAGGGTCCAGACCCAGTACTTC; cdr3_length: 13; clone_size: NA; v_call: TRBV5-4; j_call: TRBJ2-5; d_call: NA
cdr3_aa: CASSLRDIGNSPLHF; cdr3_nt: TGCGCCAGCAGCCTCCGGGACATCGGAAATTCACCCCTCCACTTT; cdr3_length: 15; clone_size: NA; v_call: TRBV5-1; j_call: TRBJ1-6; d_call: NA
cdr3_aa: CATSRGLGSSGNTIYF; cdr3_nt: TGTGCCACCAGCAGGGGCCTAGGGAGCTCTGGAAACACCATATATTTT; cdr3_length: 16; clone_size: many; v_call: TRBV15; j_call: TRBJ1-3; d_call: NA
cdr3_aa: CATSAGGNQPQHF; cdr3_nt: TGTGCCACCAGTGCCGGGGGCAATCAGCCCCAGCATTTT; cdr3_length: 13; clone_size: NA; v_call: TRBV24-1; j_call: TRBJ1-5; d_call: NA
cdr3_aa: CASSQDRGGASSGELFF; cdr3_nt: TGCGCCAGCAGCCAAGATCGGGGGGGAGCCTCCAGCGGGGAGCTGTTTTTT; cdr3_length: 17; clone_size: NA; v_call: TRBV4-3; j_call: TRBJ2-2; d_call: TRBD2
cdr3_aa: CASSIQGNSPLHF; cdr3_nt: TGTGCCAGTAGTATTCAGGGAAACTCACCCCTCCACTTT; cdr3_length: 13; clone_size: NA; v_call: TRBV19; j_call: TRBJ1-6; d_call: NA
cdr3_aa: CASSPDRAWGNTIYF; cdr3_nt: TGCGCCAGCAGCCCCGACAGAGCTTGGGGAAACACCATATATTTT; cdr3_length: 15; clone_size: NA; v_call: TRBV4-3; j_call: TRBJ1-3; d_call: NA
cdr3_aa: CASSAMDGPITFF; cdr3_nt: TGTGCCAGCAGCGCAATGGACGGGCCGATTACCTTCTTC; cdr3_length: 13; clone_size: many; v_call: TRBV27; j_call: TRBJ2-7; d_call: NA
cdr3_aa: CATSERTSGTDTQYF; cdr3_nt: TGTGCCACCAGTGAAAGGACTAGCGGCACAGATACGCAGTATTTT; cdr3_length: 15; clone_size: NA; v_call: TRBV24-1; j_call: TRBJ2-3; d_call: TRBD2
cdr3_aa: CASSYGGLGTEAFF; cdr3_nt: TGTGCCAGCAGCTATGGGGGGCTGGGGACTGAAGCTTTCTTT; cdr3_length: 14; clone_size: many; v_call: TRBV7-6; j_call: TRBJ1-1; d_call: NA
cdr3_aa: CASSLAIVGETQYF; cdr3_nt: TGTGCCAGCAGCTTAGCGATAGTCGGCGAGACCCAGTACTTC; cdr3_length: 14; clone_size: NA; v_call: TRBV7-6; j_call: TRBJ2-5; d_call: NA
cdr3_aa: CATAGSQETQYF; cdr3_nt: TGTGCCACGGCCGGGTCCCAAGAGACCCAGTACTTC; cdr3_length: 12; clone_size: many; v_call: TRBV7-6; j_call: TRBJ2-5; d_call: NA
cdr3_aa: CASSLIGGTTDTQYF; cdr3_nt: TGTGCCAGCAGCTTAATTGGCGGCACCACAGATACGCAGTATTTT; cdr3_length: 15; clone_size: NA; v_call: TRBV7-3; j_call: TRBJ2-3; d_call: NA
cdr3_aa: CASSASSNTEAFF; cdr3_nt: TGCGCCAGCAGTGCCAGCAGTAACACTGAAGCTTTCTTT; cdr3_length: 13; clone_size: NA; v_call: TRBV10-2; j_call: TRBJ1-1; d_call: NA
cdr3_aa: CASSLRRGGIETQYF; cdr3_nt: TGTGCCAGCAGCCTTCGCCGGGGGGGCATAGAGACCCAGTACTTC; cdr3_length: 15; clone_size: NA; v_call: TRBV7-2; j_call: TRBJ2-5; d_call: TRBD2
cdr3_aa: CASRYGFGELFF; cdr3_nt: TGCGCCAGCAGATACGGATTCGGGGAGCTGTTTTTT; cdr3_length: 12; clone_size: NA; v_call: TRBV10-2; j_call: TRBJ2-2; d_call: NA
cdr3_aa: CSARVAQFEQFF; cdr3_nt: TGCAGTGCTAGAGTGGCCCAATTTGAGCAGTTCTTC; cdr3_length: 12; clone_size: many; v_call: TRBV20-1; j_call: TRBJ2-1; d_call: NA
cdr3_aa: CASSSRGRADTQYF; cdr3_nt: TGTGCCAGCAGTTCCAGGGGCCGGGCAGATACGCAGTATTTT; cdr3_length: 14; clone_size: NA; v_call: TRBV24-1; j_call: TRBJ2-3; d_call: NA
cdr3_aa: CASSFSGGAGAPGDTQYF; cdr3_nt: TGCGCCAGCAGCTTTAGCGGGGGGGCGGGGGCGCCCGGTGATACGCAGTATTTT; cdr3_length: 18; clone_size: NA; v_call: TRBV5-1; j_call: TRBJ2-3; d_call: TRBD2
cdr3_aa: CASTLAGGPADTQYF; cdr3_nt: TGTGCCAGTACCTTAGCGGGGGGCCCCGCAGATACGCAGTATTTT; cdr3_length: 15; clone_size: many; v_call: TRBV19; j_call: TRBJ2-3; d_call: TRBD2